These 4 T cell receptor beta chains share one sample of origin, sequenced in a study of cytomegalovirus exposure and HLA in healthy donors. The PCR contained 60 Vbeta and 13 Jbeta primers. Profiled with immunoSEQ multiplex PCR; TCRdb holds only in-frame clones, not every one. The sample contains approximately 150,000 clones, approximately 72% of which appear only once. Sequencing input: PBMCs. These receptors came from a middle-aged man in good health and CMV-seronegative.

The J gene is TRBJ2-2, the V gene TRBV7-9; TRBD1 matches at 12 bases. The CDR3 sequence is 17 residues long. Germline V gives CDR1 SEHNR, CDR2 FQNEAQ (reference sequence). J lost 5 bases, V lost 1 base, and 5 bases had no gene match. DNA of the CDR3: TGTGCCAGCAGCTTAGGAACGGGACAGGGGGCAACCGGGGAGCTGTTTTTT. It is translated as CASSLGTGQGATGELFF.

The chain joins TRBV19 to TRBJ2-7; TRBD1 is a possible D gene (6 bases). V shed 4 bases and J shed 4 bases, with 11 bases lying between them. This CDR3 is 13 amino acids long. Germline CDR1 is LNHDA and CDR2 is SQIVND (reference sequence). CDR3 amino acids: CASSTETGYEQYF. The CDR3 nucleotides read TGTGCCAGTAGTACAGAGACAGGTTACGAGCAGTACTTC.

This chain joins TRBV7-2 and TRBJ2-1, with 9 bases matching TRBD2. This CDR3 has 16 residues. CDR1 and CDR2 from the germline V gene are SGHTA and FQGNSA. Trimming took 3 bases from V and 0 from J; bases not matched to a gene: 3. The CDR3 DNA sequence: TGTGCCAGCAGCTTTACGACTAGCGGCTCCTACAATGAGCAGTTCTTC. Translated: CASSFTTSGSYNEQFF.

This clone was counted once. This chain connects TRBV25-1 to TRBJ1-5; D is unresolved. Germline V gene data show CDR1 as MGHDK and CDR2 as SYGVNS. Trimming shortened V by 5 bases and J by 5 bases, and 13 bases separated the two germline ends. The CDR3 loop spans 14 amino acids. The CDR3 DNA is TGTGCCAGCAGTCTGAGCGGTCTCCATCAGCCCCAGCATTTT. Amino acids: CASSLSGLHQPQHF.